The TCR beta chain under discussion was sequenced for a study of patients and donors after allogeneic stem cell transplantation. One entry per CDR3 protein, called by TCRdb with MiXCR from the RT-PCR reads. Seen here are hundreds of thousands of distinct CDR3 sequences, approximately 16% observed once, and the top ten hold around 7.9%. This clonotype was seen a handful of times. V trimming: 2 bases; J trimming: 3 bases; junction bases outside the gene matches: 4. Germline V gene sequence: CDR1 MGHDK, CDR2 SYGVNS. The CDR3 is 16 amino acids. The genes are TRBV25-1 and TRBJ2-1; 10 nucleotides agree with TRBD2. Sequenced input: blood, either unsorted or a sorted T cell fraction (not recorded which). The receptor was isolated from a human donor who was either an allogeneic HSCT recipient or a stem cell or donor lymphocyte infusion donor (not recorded which). It is not recorded whose cells these are; they may come from a transplant donor. For the CDR3, the DNA is TGTGCCAGCAGTGAACCTAGCGGGAGACGCTACAATGAGCAGTTCTTC. Its protein is CASSEPSGRRYNEQFF.